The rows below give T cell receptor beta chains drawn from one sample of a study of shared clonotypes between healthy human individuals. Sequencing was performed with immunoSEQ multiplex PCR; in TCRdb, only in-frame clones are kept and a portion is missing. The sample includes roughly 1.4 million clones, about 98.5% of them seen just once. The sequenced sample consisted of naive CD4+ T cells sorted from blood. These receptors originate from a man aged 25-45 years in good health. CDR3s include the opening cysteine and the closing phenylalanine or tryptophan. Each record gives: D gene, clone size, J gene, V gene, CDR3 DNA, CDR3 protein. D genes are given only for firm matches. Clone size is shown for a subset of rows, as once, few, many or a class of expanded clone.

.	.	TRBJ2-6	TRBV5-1	TGCGCCAGCAACCAGCAGACCCCTGGGGCCAACGTCCTGACTTTC	CASNQQTPGANVLTF
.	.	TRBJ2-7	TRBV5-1	TGCGCCAGCAGCTTGGCTCCCGCCTACGAGCAGTACTTC	CASSLAPAYEQYF
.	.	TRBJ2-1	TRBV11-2	TGTGCCAGCAGCTTAGTACAGGGGACTTACAATGAGCAGTTCTTC	CASSLVQGTYNEQFF
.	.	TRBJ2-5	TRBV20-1	TGCAGTGCTAGTCACGAGACCCAGTACTTC	CSASHETQYF
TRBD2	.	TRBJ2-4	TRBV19	TGTGCCAGTGGATCGGGAGGGCACATTCAGTACTTC	CASGSGGHIQYF
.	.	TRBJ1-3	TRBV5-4	TGTGCCAGCAGCGCCTCGCGACCAGCCTCTGGAAACACCATATATTTT	CASSASRPASGNTIYF
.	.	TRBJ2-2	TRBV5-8	TGTGCCAGCAGCTCGCAGGTCCGTCACACCGGGGAGCTGTTTTTT	CASSSQVRHTGELFF
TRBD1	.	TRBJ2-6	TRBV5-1	TGCGCCAGCAGCCCGACAGGGTTCTCTGGGGCCAACGTCCTGACTTTC	CASSPTGFSGANVLTF
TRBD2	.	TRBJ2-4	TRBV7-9	TGTGCCAGCAGGGCGGGAGGAGGAAAAAACATTCAGTACTTC	CASRAGGGKNIQYF
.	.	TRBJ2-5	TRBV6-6	TGTGCCAGCGGAAGAGGCAGGATAGATTTGGAGACCCAGTACTTC	CASGRGRIDLETQYF
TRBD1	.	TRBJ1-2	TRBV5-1	TGCGCCAGCAGCGCGGACAGGGGGTATGGTGGCTACACCTTC	CASSADRGYGGYTF
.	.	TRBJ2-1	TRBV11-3	TGTGCCAGCAGCCCGGGACGACGCAGTGAGCAGTTCTTC	CASSPGRRSEQFF
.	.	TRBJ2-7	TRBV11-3	TGTGCCAGCAGCTTAGGAGGGAGGCCCTACGAGCAGTACTTC	CASSLGGRPYEQYF
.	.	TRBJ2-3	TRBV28	TGTGCCAGCAGCCCTGGTGCGAGGGGTGGCACAGATACGCAGTATTTT	CASSPGARGGTDTQYF
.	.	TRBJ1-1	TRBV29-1	TGCAGCGTTGATAAGCGGGCAGGAGAAGCTTTCTTT	CSVDKRAGEAFF
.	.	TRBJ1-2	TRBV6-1	TGTGCCAGCAGTGAAGGAGGCATGGGCTACACCTTC	CASSEGGMGYTF
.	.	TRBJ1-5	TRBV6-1	TGTGCCAGCAGTGAATTCAATCAGCCCCAGCATTTT	CASSEFNQPQHF
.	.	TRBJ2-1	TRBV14	TGTGCCAGCAGCCCTGAGCTAGTAGGTGAGCAGTTCTTC	CASSPELVGEQFF
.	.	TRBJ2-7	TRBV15	TGTGCCACCAGCATAGTCAAGAGCTCCTACGAGCAGTACTTC	CATSIVKSSYEQYF
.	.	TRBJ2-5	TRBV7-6	TGTGCCAGCAGCGGCTGGAGTGAGACCCAGTACTTC	CASSGWSETQYF
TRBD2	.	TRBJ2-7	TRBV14	TGTGCCAGCAGCCGGCGGGAGGGCCTCGGGGAGCAGTACTTC	CASSRREGLGEQYF
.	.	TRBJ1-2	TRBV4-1	TGCGCCAGCAGCCAACAGGTTTTCGAGTATGGCTACACCTTC	CASSQQVFEYGYTF
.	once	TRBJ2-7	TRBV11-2	TGTGCCAGCAGCACCACACCGGGACTGCCCTACGAGCAGTACTTC	CASSTTPGLPYEQYF
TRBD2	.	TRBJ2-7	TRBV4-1	TGCGCCAGCAGCCAAGATCGACTAGCGGGATCCTACGAGCAGTACTTC	CASSQDRLAGSYEQYF
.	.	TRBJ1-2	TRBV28	TGTGCCAGCACCCTTGGACGGTTAGCTAACTATGGCTACACCTTC	CASTLGRLANYGYTF
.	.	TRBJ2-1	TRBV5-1	TGCGCCAGCAGCTCAGGACTCCACAATGAGCAGTTCTTC	CASSSGLHNEQFF
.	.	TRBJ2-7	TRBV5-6	TGTGCCAGCAGCTTGAGGGTAGCCGAGCAGTACTTC	CASSLRVAEQYF
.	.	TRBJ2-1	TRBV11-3	TGTGCCAGCAGCTTATCTCGCAATGAGCAGTTCTTC	CASSLSRNEQFF
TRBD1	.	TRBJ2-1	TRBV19	TGTGCCAGTTCTCGGGACAGGGGGCTATATTTTCTGAATGAGCAGTTCTTC	CASSRDRGLYFLNEQFF
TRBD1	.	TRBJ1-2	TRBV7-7	TGTGCCAGCAGCCCACGCCGGGACAGGGAAGGGGCTTATGGCTACACCTTC	CASSPRRDREGAYGYTF
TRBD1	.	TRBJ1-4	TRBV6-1	TGTGCCAGCAGTACCGCCACAGGGGATGAAAAACTGTTTTTT	CASSTATGDEKLFF
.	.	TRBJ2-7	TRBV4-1	TGCGCCAGCAGCCAAGAATTCGGCGTAACCTACGAGCAGTACTTC	CASSQEFGVTYEQYF
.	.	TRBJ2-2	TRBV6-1	TGTGCCAGCAGTGAACTGAAGAACACCGGGGAGCTGTTTTTT	CASSELKNTGELFF
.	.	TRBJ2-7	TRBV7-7	TGTGCTAGCAGCCCAGTGGGCCCTGAGGAGCAGTACTTC	CASSPVGPEEQYF
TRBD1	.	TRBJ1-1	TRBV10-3	TGTGCCGCTGATCCCAGGGGGCAGCGGAACACTGAAGCTTTCTTT	CAADPRGQRNTEAFF
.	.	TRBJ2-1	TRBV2	TGTGCCAGCAGTCTAGAAGGGATCAATGAGCAGTTCTTC	CASSLEGINEQFF
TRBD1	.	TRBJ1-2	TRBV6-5	TGTGCCAGCAGCCGGGACAGATTTAAGGGCTACACCTTC	CASSRDRFKGYTF
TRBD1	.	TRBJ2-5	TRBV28	TGTGCCAGCACCGAACTCGACAGGGCACAAGAGACCCAGTACTTC	CASTELDRAQETQYF
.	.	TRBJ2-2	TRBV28	TGTGCCAGCAAATCTTTCCCCGGGGAGCTGTTTTTT	CASKSFPGELFF
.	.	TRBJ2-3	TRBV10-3	TGTGCCATCAGTGGATCGGCAGGGGAGGGGAAATACACAGATACGCAGTATTTT	CAISGSAGEGKYTDTQYF
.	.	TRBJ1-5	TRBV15	TGTGCCACCAGCAGAGCTCGGGGAACAGGCACCAAGCCCCAGCATTTT	CATSRARGTGTKPQHF
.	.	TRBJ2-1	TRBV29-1	TGCAGCGTTGTGGTGAGTCTCTCCTACAATGAGCAGTTCTTC	CSVVVSLSYNEQFF
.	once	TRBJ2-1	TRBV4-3	TGCGCCAGCAGCCAAGCGGCGCAACTAGTTACCTCCTACAATGAGCAGTTCTTC	CASSQAAQLVTSYNEQFF
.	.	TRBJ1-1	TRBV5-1	TGCGCCAGCAGCCCCCCTGAAGCTTTCTTT	CASSPPEAFF
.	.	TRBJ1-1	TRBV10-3	TGTGCCATCAGTGTCAGGGGGAACACTGAAGCTTTCTTT	CAISVRGNTEAFF
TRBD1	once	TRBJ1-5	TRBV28	TGTGCCAGCAGTTTACTGGGATTTGACAGGGGAGAACAGCCCCAGCATTTT	CASSLLGFDRGEQPQHF
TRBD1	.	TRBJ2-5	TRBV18	TGTGCCAGCTCACCAAGACCGGGACAGCAAGAGACCCAGTACTTC	CASSPRPGQQETQYF
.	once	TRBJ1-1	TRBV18	TGTGCCAGCTCACCATCGGCAGCGGGGGTAACTGAAGCTTTCTTT	CASSPSAAGVTEAFF
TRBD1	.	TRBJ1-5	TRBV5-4	TGTGCCAGCAGCACAGGACAGGGGGATCAGCCCCAGCATTTT	CASSTGQGDQPQHF
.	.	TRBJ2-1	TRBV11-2	TGTGCCAGCAGCGCCAAGGGGCGGGATTACAATGAGCAGTTCTTC	CASSAKGRDYNEQFF
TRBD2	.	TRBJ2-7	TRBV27	TGTGCCAGCAAGGAACTAGCGGGAAATAACTTCTACGAGCAGTACTTC	CASKELAGNNFYEQYF
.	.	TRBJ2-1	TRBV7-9	TGTGCCAGCTCACCCCTACTCCTAGGGGATTACAATGAGCAGTTCTTC	CASSPLLLGDYNEQFF
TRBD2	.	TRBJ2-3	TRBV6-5	TGTGCCAGCAGCTTTGGACTAGCGGGATCAGATACGCAGTATTTT	CASSFGLAGSDTQYF